The sequence of this T cell receptor (beta chain) was determined in a study of OX40 agonist ivuxolimab in advanced cancers. Study background: Partial responses occurred in three patients (one hepatocellular carcinoma, two cutaneous melanoma).

Concerning this clone: Its target is unknown. At one end, the junction sequence differs from germline, possibly due to a read error.

Overall study results and limits: Low levels of normalized T-cell clonal expansion also appeared in some nonresponders. People who partly responded at 0.1-3.0 mg/kg had some of the least clonal expansion seen. In general, CD8+ T cells held more expanded clones than CD4+ did, on average.

CDR1 is SSHAT, CDR2 FNYEAQ, per germline (reference sequence). The CDR3 sequence is 15 residues long. Clones were sequenced by immunoSEQ multiplex PCR, and TCRdb holds only the in-frame ones, with some missing. This repertoire shows roughly 38,000 clones, roughly 82% found once; its top ten account for 1.8%. This receptor was obtained from an adult with an advanced solid tumor such as melanoma, head and neck, liver or kidney cancer. Sequencing was performed on CD4+ or CD8+ T cells sorted from blood, taken in a trial of the OX40 agonist ivuxolimab. This chain links TRBV7-7 with TRBJ2-7; 8 bases map to TRBD2. In DNA form, the CDR3 reads TGTGCTAGCAGCAATTCCGGGGGGGAGTTCTACGAGCAGTACTTC. This translates into CASSNSGGEFYEQYF.